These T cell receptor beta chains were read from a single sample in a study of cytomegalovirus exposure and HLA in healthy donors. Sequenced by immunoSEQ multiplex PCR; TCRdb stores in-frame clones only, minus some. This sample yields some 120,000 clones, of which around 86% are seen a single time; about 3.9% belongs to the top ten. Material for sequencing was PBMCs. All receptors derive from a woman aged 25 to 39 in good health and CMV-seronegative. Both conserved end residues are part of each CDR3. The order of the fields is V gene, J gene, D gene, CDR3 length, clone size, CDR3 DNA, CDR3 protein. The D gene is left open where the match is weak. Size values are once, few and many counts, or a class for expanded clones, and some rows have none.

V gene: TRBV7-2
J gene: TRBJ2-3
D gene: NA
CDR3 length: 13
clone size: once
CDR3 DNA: TGTGCCAGCAGTGGAGTTCCCCCCGATACGCAGTATTTT
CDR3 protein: CASSGVPPDTQYF

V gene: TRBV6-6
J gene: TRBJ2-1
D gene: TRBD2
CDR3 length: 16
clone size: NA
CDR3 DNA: TGTGCCAGCAGTCTCGGGGTAGCGGGACTCAACAATGAGCAGTTCTTC
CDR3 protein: CASSLGVAGLNNEQFF

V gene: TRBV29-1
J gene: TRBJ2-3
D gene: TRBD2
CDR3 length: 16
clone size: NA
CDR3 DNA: TGCAGCGTCCCCGCCGGGACTAGCGGTAGCACAGATACGCAGTATTTT
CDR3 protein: CSVPAGTSGSTDTQYF

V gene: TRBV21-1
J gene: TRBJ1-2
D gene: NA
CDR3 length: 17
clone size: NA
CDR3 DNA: TGTGCCAGCAGCACCCGACAGGGCAATTTTCCTAACTATGGCTACACCTTC
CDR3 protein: CASSTRQGNFPNYGYTF

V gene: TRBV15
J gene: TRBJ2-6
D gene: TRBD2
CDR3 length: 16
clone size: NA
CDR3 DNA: TGTGCCACCTCCGGGGGGGCGCTGGTTGGGGCCAACGTCCTGACTTTC
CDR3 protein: CATSGGALVGANVLTF

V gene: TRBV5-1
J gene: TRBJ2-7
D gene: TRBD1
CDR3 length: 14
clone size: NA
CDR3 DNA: TGCGCCAGCGAAGGGACAGGGGAGGGCTACGAGCAGTACTTC
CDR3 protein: CASEGTGEGYEQYF

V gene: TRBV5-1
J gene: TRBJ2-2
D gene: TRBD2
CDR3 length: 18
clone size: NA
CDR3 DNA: TGCGCCAGCAGCACGGGACTAGCGGGAGGCACGAACACCGGGGAGCTGTTTTTT
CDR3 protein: CASSTGLAGGTNTGELFF

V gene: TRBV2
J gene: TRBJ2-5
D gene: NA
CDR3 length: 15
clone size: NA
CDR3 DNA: TGTGCCAGCAGGGGTGGCCGGGGGGCTCAAGAGACCCAGTACTTC
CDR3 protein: CASRGGRGAQETQYF

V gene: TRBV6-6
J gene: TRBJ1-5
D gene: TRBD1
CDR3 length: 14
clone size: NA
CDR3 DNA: TGTGCCACTCACAAGACAGGGCTTTATCAGCCCCAGCATTTT
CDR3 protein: CATHKTGLYQPQHF

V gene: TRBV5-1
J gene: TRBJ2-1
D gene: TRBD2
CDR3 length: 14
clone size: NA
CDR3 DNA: TGCGCCAGCAGCAGCGGACTAGCGGAGGGCGAGCAGTTCTTC
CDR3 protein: CASSSGLAEGEQFF

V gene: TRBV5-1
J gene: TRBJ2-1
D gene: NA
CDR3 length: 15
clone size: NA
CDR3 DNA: TGCGCCAGCAGCTTGGTCGGGGAGCCCTACAATGAGCAGTTCTTC
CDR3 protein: CASSLVGEPYNEQFF

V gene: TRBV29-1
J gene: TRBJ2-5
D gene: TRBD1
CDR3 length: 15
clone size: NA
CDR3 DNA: TGCAGCGTTGAGTTCCCCCGACAGGGGAGGGAGACCCAGTACTTC
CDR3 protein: CSVEFPRQGRETQYF

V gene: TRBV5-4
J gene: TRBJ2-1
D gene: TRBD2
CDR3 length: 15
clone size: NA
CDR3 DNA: TGTGCCAGCAGCTTGGTGCTAGCGGGAGCCAATGAGCAGTTCTTC
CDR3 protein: CASSLVLAGANEQFF

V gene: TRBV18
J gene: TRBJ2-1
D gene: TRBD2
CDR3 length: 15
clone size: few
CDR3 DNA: TGTGCCAGCTCACCCGGGACTAGCTCCTACAATGAGCAGTTCTTC
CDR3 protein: CASSPGTSSYNEQFF

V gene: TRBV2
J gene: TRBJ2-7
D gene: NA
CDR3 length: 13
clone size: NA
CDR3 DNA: TGTGCCAGCAGACAAGGACAGACCTACGAGCAGTACTTC
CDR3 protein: CASRQGQTYEQYF

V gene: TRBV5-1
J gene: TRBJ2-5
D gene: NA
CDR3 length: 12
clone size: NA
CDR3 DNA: TGCGCCAGCAGCTTGGCCGGGGAGACCCAGTACTTC
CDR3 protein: CASSLAGETQYF

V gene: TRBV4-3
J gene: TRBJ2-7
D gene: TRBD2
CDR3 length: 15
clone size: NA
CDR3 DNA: TGCGCCAGCAGCCAAGATGGTAGCGGGAGGAGGGAGCAGTACTTC
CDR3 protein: CASSQDGSGRREQYF

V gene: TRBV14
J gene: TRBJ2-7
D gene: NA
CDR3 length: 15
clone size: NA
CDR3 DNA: TGTGCCAGCAGCCAAGATGGGGAGGCCCGAGGGGAGCAGTACTTC
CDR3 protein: CASSQDGEARGEQYF

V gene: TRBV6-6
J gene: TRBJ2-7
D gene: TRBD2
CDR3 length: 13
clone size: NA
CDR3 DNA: TGTGCCAGCAGTGTCGGCGGGAGATACGAGCAGTACTTC
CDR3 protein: CASSVGGRYEQYF

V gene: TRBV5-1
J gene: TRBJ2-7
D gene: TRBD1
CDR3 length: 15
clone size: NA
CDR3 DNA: TGCGCCAGCAGCTCCCCCGGGACAGGGGTCCACGAGCAGTACTTC
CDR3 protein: CASSSPGTGVHEQYF

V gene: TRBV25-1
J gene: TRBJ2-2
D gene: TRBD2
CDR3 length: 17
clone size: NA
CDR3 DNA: TGTGCCAGCAGTAGTGGGCTAGCGGGAGGGCAAACCGGGGAGCTGTTTTTT
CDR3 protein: CASSSGLAGGQTGELFF

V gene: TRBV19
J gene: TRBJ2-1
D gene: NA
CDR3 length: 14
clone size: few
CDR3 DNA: TGTGCCAGTACCAGGAATAATGAAGCAAGGGAGCAGTTCTTC
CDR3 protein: CASTRNNEAREQFF

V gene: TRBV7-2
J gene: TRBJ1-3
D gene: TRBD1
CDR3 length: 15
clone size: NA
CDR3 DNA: TGTGCCAGCAGCCGACAGGGGGCATCTGGAAACACCATATATTTT
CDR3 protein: CASSRQGASGNTIYF

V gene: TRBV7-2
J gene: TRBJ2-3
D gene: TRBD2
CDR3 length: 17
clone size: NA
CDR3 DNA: TGTGCCAGCAGTCCCGGGACTAGCGGGAGTACCGCAGATACGCAGTATTTT
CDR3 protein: CASSPGTSGSTADTQYF

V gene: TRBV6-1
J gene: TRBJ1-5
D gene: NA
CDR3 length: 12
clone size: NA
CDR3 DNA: TGTGCCAGCAGTGTGACAAATCAGCCCCAGCATTTT
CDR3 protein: CASSVTNQPQHF

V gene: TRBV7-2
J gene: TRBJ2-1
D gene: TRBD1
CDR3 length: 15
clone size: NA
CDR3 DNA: TGTGCCAGCAGCGCTCGGGACAGGGTTTTTGATGAGCAGTTCTTC
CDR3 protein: CASSARDRVFDEQFF

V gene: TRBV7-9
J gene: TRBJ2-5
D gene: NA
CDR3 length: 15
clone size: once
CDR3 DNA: TGTGCCAGCAGCCAGACCGCAGGGCCCGAGGAGACCCAGTACTTC
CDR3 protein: CASSQTAGPEETQYF

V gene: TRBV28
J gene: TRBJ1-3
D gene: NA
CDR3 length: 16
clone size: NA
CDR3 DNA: TGTGCCAGCAGCCTGAATGCGGGGGCCGCTGGAAACACCATATATTTT
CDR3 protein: CASSLNAGAAGNTIYF

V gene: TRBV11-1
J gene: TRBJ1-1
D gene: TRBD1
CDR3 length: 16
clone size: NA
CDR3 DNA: TGTGCCAGCAGCCACTGGACAGGGGGCGGAAACACTGAAGCTTTCTTT
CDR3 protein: CASSHWTGGGNTEAFF

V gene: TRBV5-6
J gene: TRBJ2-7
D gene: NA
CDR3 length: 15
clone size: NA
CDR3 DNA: TGTGCCAGCAGCTCGTGGGGTGAGGGCCTCTACGAGCAGTACTTC
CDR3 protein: CASSSWGEGLYEQYF

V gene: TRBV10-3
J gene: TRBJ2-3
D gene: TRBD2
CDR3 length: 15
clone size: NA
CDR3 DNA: TGTGCCATCAGATCCGGGACTAGTGAATCAGATACGCAGTATTTT
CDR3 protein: CAIRSGTSESDTQYF

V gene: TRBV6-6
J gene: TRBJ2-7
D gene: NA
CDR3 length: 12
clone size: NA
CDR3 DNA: TGTGCCAGCCATGCGGGTCCCTACGAGCAGTACTTC
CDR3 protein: CASHAGPYEQYF

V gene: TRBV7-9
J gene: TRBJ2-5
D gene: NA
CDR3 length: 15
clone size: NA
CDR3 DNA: TGTGCCAGCAGCGCCCGGGACATCTTAAGGGAGACCCAGTACTTC
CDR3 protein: CASSARDILRETQYF

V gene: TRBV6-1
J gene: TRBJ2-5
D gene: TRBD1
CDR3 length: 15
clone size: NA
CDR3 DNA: TGTGCCAGCACTAAAGGGGACAGGAATCAAGAGACCCAGTACTTC
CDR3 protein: CASTKGDRNQETQYF

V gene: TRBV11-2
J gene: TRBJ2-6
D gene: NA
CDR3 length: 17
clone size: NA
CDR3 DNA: TGTGCCAGCAGCTTATTCGGGGCAGGGGTCGGGGCCAACGTCCTGACTTTC
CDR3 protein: CASSLFGAGVGANVLTF

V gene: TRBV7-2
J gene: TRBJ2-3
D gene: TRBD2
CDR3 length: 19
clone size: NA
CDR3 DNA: TGTGCCAGCAGCTTGATGGGACTAGCGGGAGGAAGACGGACAGATACGCAGTATTTT
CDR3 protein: CASSLMGLAGGRRTDTQYF

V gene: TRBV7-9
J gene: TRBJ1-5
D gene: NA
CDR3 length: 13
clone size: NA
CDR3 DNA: TGTGCCACCTGGGGAGGGGGCAATCAGCCCCAGCATTTT
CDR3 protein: CATWGGGNQPQHF